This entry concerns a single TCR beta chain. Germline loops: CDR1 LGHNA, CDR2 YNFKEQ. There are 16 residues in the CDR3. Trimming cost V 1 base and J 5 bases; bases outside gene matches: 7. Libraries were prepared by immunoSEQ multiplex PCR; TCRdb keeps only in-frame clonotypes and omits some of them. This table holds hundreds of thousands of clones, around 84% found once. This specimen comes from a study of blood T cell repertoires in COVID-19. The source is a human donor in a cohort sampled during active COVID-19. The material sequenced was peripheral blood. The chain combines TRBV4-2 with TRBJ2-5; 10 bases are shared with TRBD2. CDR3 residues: CASSQGGPSGGETQYF. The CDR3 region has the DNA TGTGCCAGCAGCCAAGGAGGGCCTAGCGGGGGTGAGACCCAGTACTTC.